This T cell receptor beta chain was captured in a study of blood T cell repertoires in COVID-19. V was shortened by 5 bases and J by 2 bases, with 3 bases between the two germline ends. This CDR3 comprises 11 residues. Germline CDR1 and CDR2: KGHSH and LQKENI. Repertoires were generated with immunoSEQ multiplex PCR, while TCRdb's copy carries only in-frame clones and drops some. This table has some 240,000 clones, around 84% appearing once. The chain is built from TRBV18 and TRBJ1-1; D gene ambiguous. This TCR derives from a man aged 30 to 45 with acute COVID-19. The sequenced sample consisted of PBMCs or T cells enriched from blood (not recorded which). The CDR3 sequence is CASSLNTEAFF. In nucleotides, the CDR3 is TGTGCCAGCTCATTAAACACTGAAGCTTTCTTT.